The sequence of this T cell receptor (beta chain) was determined in a study of long-term antiretroviral therapy in people with HIV. Run at survey level, the immunoSEQ assay was version v3.0. Per sample, sequencing targeted roughly 40,000-55,000 T-cell genomes. The assay was immunoSEQ multiplex PCR, and TCRdb's table has in-frame clones only and misses some. The sample has some 21,000 clones; over 75% are singletons. The receptor comes from a man aged 45 to 65 with HIV. The source was unsorted PBMCs, collected 0.3 years after starting antiretroviral therapy.

CDR3 protein: CASIHTGSSYGYTF. In DNA form, the CDR3 reads TGTGCCAGTATACACACAGGGTCCTCCTATGGCTACACCTTC. The gene calls are TRBV19 and TRBJ1-2, with D tentatively TRBD1 (6 bases). Trimming shortened V by 7 bases and J by 4 bases, and 16 bases separated the two germline ends. Germline values: CDR1 LNHDA, CDR2 SQIVND (reference sequence). CDR3 length equals 14 residues.